This TCR beta chain is from a study of blood T cell repertoires in COVID-19. In the study overall: Sites across the United States, Italy and Spain contributed samples from acute and convalescent COVID-19. PBMCs, B-cell-depleted T cells, or T cells provided the cDNA or gDNA that made up the material.

V lost 4 bases and J lost 4; bases outside the gene matches: 9. This CDR3 region has 15 residues. Germline CDR1 reads SGHNT; CDR2 reads YYREEE (reference sequence). As originally analysed: For nucleated cells, counts were estimated from reference gene primer amplification. Profiled with immunoSEQ multiplex PCR; TCRdb holds only in-frame clones, not every one. V and J calls and clone size are given by that table; D and trimming were obtained from the DNA. Of about 360,000 clones in the sample, about 88% are singletons; the top ten hold about 3%. This receptor was taken from a human donor in a cohort sampled during active COVID-19. The chain employs TRBV5-4 and TRBJ2-5; the match to TRBD2 covers 8 bases. Sequenced material: peripheral blood. The CDR3 DNA is TGTGCCAGCAGCCCGGGGGGGGAAGGGGGAGAGACCCAGTACTTC. Translation gives CASSPGGEGGETQYF.